Each of the 11 T cell receptor beta chains below was sequenced from the same sample in a study of T-cell memory formation after mild COVID-19. TCRdb called the 5' RACE reads again in MiXCR, with one record for every CDR3 protein. The table has hundreds of thousands of distinct CDR3 sequences, around 17% seen once. The sequenced material came from PBMCs or a T cell subset sorted from them (not recorded which). These receptors all stem from a man between 18 and 29 years old who had mild COVID-19 (a few samples of this study predate the infection). Cell type and time point are not known.

This clonotype was observed a few times. This rearrangement joins TRBV7-2 to TRBJ2-3; perhaps D is TRBD1 or TRBD2 (5 bases each). Germline-derived CDR1 and CDR2 are SGHTA and FQGNSA. This CDR3 spans 14 amino acids. V lost 5 bases and J 1 base, leaving 10 bases between the germline ends. The CDR3 DNA is TGTGCCAGCAGCACGGGACCCCGCACAGATACGCAGTATTTT. Encoded protein: CASSTGPRTDTQYF.

The chain is built from TRBV27 and TRBJ2-3, with 8 nucleotides matching TRBD2. Trimming at V came to 5 bases and at J to 6 bases, leaving 7 bases not matched to a gene. This CDR3 contains 14 residues. The germline gives CDR1 MNHEY, CDR2 SMNVEV (reference sequence). CDR3 sequence: CASSPGTRWDTQYF. For the CDR3, the DNA is TGTGCCAGCAGTCCCGGGACTAGGTGGGATACGCAGTATTTT.

The rearrangement links TRBV6-6 to TRBJ1-2, with 9 bases lining up with TRBD1. The CDR3 length is 14 residues. J was trimmed by 4 bases and V by 6 bases; bases with no gene match: 6. The germline V gene encodes CDR1 MNHNY and CDR2 SVGAGI (reference sequence). CDR3 bases: TGTGCCAGCAGACCAACAGGGGGCGTCTATGGCTACACCTTC. It is translated as CASRPTGGVYGYTF.

The CDR3 coding sequence is TGTGCCAGCAGTGAGGGCAACTCTGGGGCCAACGTCCTGACTTTC. Its translation is CASSEGNSGANVLTF. The genes are TRBV2 and TRBJ2-6; D unresolved. The length of the CDR3 is 15 residues. The ends were cut back, 3 bases at V and 0 bases at J, with 6 bases in the middle. CDR1 and CDR2 (germline): SNHLY, FYNNEI.

V usage is TRBV6-1 and J usage is TRBJ2-3; 7 positions match TRBD1. V dropped 6 bases and J dropped 11; count of bases not matched to a gene: 20. The CDR3 covers 16 residues. CDR1 and CDR2 (germline): MNHNS, SASEGT. The CDR3 DNA reads TGTGCCAGCAGCGACTTGACAGGGCTGGGGGTGGCGGGGCAGTATTTT. Translating gives CASSDLTGLGVAGQYF.

The chain is built from TRBV12-5 and TRBJ2-1; the D gene is possibly TRBD1 (5 bases). Per germline, CDR1 LGHNT and CDR2 FRNRAP. CDR3 length: 13 amino acids. Trimming left V 1 base short and J 8 bases short, with 9 bases between. In DNA form, the CDR3 reads TGTGCTAGTGGTTTGGATCAGGGATATGAGCAGTTCTTC. This translates into CASGLDQGYEQFF.

This clonotype was observed a few times. The V gene is TRBV12-5, the J gene TRBJ1-1, with TRBD1 matching 8 bases. Germline-derived CDR1 and CDR2 are LGHNT and FRNRAP. The CDR3 spans 12 residues. The V segment lost 6 bases and the J segment 9 bases; nucleotides outside the gene matches: 6. CDR3 protein: CASGLGQGKAFF. The CDR3 DNA reads TGTGCTAGTGGACTCGGACAGGGCAAAGCTTTCTTT. The entire variable domain, with the rest obtained from reference TRBV12-5 and TRBJ1-1, is as follows: DARVTQTPRHKVTEMGQEVTMRCQPILGHNTVFWYRQTMMQGLELLAYFRNRAPLDDSGMPKDRFSAEMPDATLATLKIQPSEPRDSAVYFCASGLGQGKAFFGQGTRLTVV.

The chain carries TRBV12-5 and TRBJ2-7; no clear D. Germline V CDR1 and CDR2: LGHNT, FRNRAP. V was pared by 5 bases and J by 1 base, with 9 bases between. This CDR3 is built from 13 residues. The CDR3 sequence is CASGLRPSYEQYF. As DNA, the CDR3 is TGTGCTAGTGGTCTCCGACCATCCTACGAGCAGTACTTC.

This clonotype was recorded a few times. V and J are TRBV4-1 and TRBJ2-3; D is ambiguous. Trimming took 0 bases from V and 0 from J, leaving 13 bases between them. The CDR3 length is 17 residues. Germline CDR1 MGHRA, CDR2 YSYEKL. The CDR3 is CASSQDPPPTSTDTQYF. The CDR3 region has the DNA TGCGCCAGCAGCCAAGATCCTCCTCCGACTAGCACAGATACGCAGTATTTT.

A few counts support this clonotype. The V gene is TRBV6-2 or TRBV6-3, the J gene TRBJ2-7; 8 nucleotides match TRBD1. Germline CDR1 reads MNHEY; CDR2 reads SVGEGT. The junction had 7 bases not matched to a gene; V was cut back by 6 bases and J by 3 bases. This CDR3 region has 14 residues. For the CDR3, the DNA is TGTGCCAGCAGCTATACAGGGGGTAGCTACGAGCAGTACGTC. Amino acids: CASSYTGGSYEQYV.

V is TRBV25-1 and J is TRBJ2-7; D unresolved. The CDR3 spans 15 residues. Trimming took 0 bases from V and 4 from J, leaving 13 bases between them. Germline V gene lookup returns CDR1 MGHDK and CDR2 SYGVNS. The chain's CDR3 is CASSEYGRVNYEQYF. The CDR3 nucleotides are TGTGCCAGCAGTGAATACGGACGGGTCAATTACGAGCAGTACTTC.